This TCR beta chain was recorded in a study of blood T cell repertoires in COVID-19. About the research overall: COVID-19 samples from acute and convalescent phases originated in the United States, Italy and Spain. In each case, the material was cDNA or gDNA derived from T cells, B-cell-depleted T cells, or PBMCs.

Per the authors' pipeline: How many nucleated cells were present was estimated from reference gene primer amplification. Measured with immunoSEQ multiplex PCR; TCRdb has only the in-frame clones, and not every one. That table supplies the V and J calls and clone size; D and trimming were determined from the DNA. The table includes more than 300,000 clones, approximately 85% detected once. CDR3 length: 15 residues. The V gene's germline CDR1 is MNHEY and CDR2 SMNVEV (reference sequence). Trimming took off 5 bases at V and 7 bases at J, with 21 bases between the two ends. Sequencing input: peripheral blood. The sequence came from a woman in her forties or fifties with acute or convalescent COVID-19. The genes are TRBV27 and TRBJ2-7; TRBD2 might be the D (7 bases). CDR3 sequence (DNA): TGTGCCAGCAGTAACAGGGCGGGAGCTCCGCGGGAGCAGTACTTC. It codes for CASSNRAGAPREQYF.